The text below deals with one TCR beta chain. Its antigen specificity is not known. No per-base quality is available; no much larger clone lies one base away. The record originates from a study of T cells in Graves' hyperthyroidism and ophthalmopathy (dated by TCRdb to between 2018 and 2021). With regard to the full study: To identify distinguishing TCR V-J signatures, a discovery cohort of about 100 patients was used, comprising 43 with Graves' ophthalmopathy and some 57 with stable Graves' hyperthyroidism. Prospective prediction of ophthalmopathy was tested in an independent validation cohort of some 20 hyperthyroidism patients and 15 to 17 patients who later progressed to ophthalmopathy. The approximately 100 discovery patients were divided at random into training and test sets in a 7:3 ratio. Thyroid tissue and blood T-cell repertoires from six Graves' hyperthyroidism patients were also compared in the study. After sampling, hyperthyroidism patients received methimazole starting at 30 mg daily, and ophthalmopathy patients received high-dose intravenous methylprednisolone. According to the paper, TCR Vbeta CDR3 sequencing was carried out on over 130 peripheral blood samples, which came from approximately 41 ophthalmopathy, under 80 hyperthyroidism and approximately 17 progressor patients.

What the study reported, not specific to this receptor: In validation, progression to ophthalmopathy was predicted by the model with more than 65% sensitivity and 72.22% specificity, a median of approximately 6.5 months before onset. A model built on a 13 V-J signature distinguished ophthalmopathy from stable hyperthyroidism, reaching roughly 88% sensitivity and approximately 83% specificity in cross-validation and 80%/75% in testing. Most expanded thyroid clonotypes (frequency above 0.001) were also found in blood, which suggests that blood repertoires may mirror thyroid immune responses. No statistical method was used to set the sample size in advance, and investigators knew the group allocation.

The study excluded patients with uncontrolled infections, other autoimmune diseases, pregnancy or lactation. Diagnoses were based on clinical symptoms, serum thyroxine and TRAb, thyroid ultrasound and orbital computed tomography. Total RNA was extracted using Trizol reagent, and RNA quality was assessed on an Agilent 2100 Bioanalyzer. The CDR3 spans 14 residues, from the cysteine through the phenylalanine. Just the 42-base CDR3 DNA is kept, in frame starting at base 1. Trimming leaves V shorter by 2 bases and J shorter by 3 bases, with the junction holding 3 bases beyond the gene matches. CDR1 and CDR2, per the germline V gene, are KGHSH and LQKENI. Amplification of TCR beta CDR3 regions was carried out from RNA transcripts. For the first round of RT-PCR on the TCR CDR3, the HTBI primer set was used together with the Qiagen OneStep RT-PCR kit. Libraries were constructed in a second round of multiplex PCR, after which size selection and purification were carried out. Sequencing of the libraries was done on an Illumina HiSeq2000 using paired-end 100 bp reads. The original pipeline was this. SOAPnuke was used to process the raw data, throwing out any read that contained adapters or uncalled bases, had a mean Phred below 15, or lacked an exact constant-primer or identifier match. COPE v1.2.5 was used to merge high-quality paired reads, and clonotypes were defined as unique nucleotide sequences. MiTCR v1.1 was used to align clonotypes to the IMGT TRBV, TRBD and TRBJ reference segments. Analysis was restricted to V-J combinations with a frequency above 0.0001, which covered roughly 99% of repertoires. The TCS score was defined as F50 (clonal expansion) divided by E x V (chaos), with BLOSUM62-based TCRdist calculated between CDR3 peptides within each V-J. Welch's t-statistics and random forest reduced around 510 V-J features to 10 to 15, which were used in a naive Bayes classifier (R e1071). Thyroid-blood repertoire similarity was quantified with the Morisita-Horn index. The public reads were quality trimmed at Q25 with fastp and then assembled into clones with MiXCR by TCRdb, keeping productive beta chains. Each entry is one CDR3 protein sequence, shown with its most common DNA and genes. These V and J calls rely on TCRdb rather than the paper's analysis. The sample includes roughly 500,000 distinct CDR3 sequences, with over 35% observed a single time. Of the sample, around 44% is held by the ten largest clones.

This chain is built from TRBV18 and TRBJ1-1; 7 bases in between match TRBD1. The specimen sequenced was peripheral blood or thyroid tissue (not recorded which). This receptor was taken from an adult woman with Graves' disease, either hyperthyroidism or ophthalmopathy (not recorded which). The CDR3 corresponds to CASSPGRGYTEAFF. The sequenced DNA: TGTGCCAGCTCACCAGGCAGGGGGTACACTGAAGCTTTCTTT.